The 12 T cell receptor beta chains listed next were all sequenced from one sample in a study of a mutant IDH1 vaccine in newly diagnosed glioma. Profiled with immunoSEQ multiplex PCR; TCRdb holds only in-frame clones, not every one. The data show roughly 40,000 clones, roughly 83% seen once. Their specific antigens are unknown. Time point here: week 35, safety follow-up. Each vaccine dose was 300 ug of mutant IDH1 20-mer peptide, with topical imiquimod. This sample comprised PBMCs, obtained from a glioma patient whose treatment included an IDH1 peptide vaccine. All receptors derive from a woman aged 45-60 years with glioma.

The rearrangement links TRBV5-1 to TRBJ2-7, with 7 bases matching TRBD1. Unmatched junction bases numbered 8, after V lost 2 bases and J lost 6 bases. The CDR3 length is 14 residues. Germline values: CDR1 SGHRS, CDR2 YFSETQ. Written as DNA, the CDR3 is TGCGCCAGCAGCTTAGGGACAGTATCCCGCGAGCAGTACTTC. Translation gives CASSLGTVSREQYF.

This clone has only a few counts. CDR3 nucleotides: TGTGCCAGCAGACTTCAGTACATTCAGTACTTC. Amino acid sequence: CASRLQYIQYF. The chain has TRBV6-1 and TRBJ2-4; unclear D gene. Trimming cost V 6 bases and J 8 bases, with 8 bases left between them. This CDR3 spans 11 amino acids. From germline, CDR1 is MNHNS and CDR2 SASEGT.

This clone was found once. This rearrangement joins TRBV7-9 to TRBJ2-5; TRBD1 might be the D (6 bases). The germline V gene encodes CDR1 SEHNR and CDR2 FQNEAQ (reference sequence). The germline V and J ends were trimmed by 1 base and 7 bases, with 25 bases remaining between them. This CDR3 comprises 18 residues. Here the CDR3 reads CASSLGARGTKASGTQYF. The CDR3 DNA sequence: TGTGCCAGCAGCTTAGGGGCCAGGGGCACGAAGGCGAGCGGGACCCAGTACTTC.

In nucleotides, the CDR3 is TGTGCCTGGAGTGCCCCAAACTGGGGGGACACTGAAGCTTTCTTT. Amino acids: CAWSAPNWGDTEAFF. This sequence joins TRBV30 and TRBJ1-1; D is perhaps TRBD1 (5 bases). In germline, CDR1 is GTSNPN, CDR2 SVGIG (reference sequence). The CDR3 is made up of 15 amino acids. The V and J ends lost 1 base and 3 bases respectively, with 15 bases between them.

This chain uses TRBV7-9 with TRBJ1-1; D remains ambiguous. V lost 5 bases and J lost 4, with 5 bases in between. The CDR3 is 11 residues long. Germline CDR1 SEHNR, CDR2 FQNEAQ (reference sequence). The CDR3 loop is CASSRITEAFF. The CDR3 DNA follows: TGTGCCAGCAGCCGAATCACTGAAGCTTTCTTT.

The genes are TRBV7-4 and TRBJ2-2; no definite D call. This CDR3 spans 15 amino acids. Germline V gene lookup returns CDR1 SGHVT and CDR2 SQSDAQ. The V and J ends lost 5 bases and 5 bases respectively, with 15 bases between them. CDR3 sequence reads: CASSPPRAWTGELFF. In DNA form, the CDR3 reads TGTGCCAGCAGCCCCCCCCGGGCGTGGACCGGGGAGCTGTTTTTT.

V usage is TRBV7-8 and J usage is TRBJ2-7, with 8 bases that match TRBD1. J was trimmed by 0 bases and V by 5 bases; bases with no gene match: 9. Germline assignment: CDR1 SGHVS and CDR2 FQNEAQ. The CDR3 covers 16 residues. The CDR3 loop reads CASSPGLGQGSYEQYF. DNA of the CDR3: TGTGCCAGCAGCCCAGGATTAGGACAGGGCTCCTACGAGCAGTACTTC.

The chain carries TRBV5-4 and TRBJ2-1; D is unclear. CDR3 length: 11 amino acids. V lost 3 bases, J lost 8 bases, and 6 bases lay in between. CDR1 is SGHNT, CDR2 YYREEE, per germline (reference sequence). This chain's CDR3 is CASSSSYEQFF. In DNA, the CDR3 is TGTGCCAGCAGCTCCTCATATGAGCAGTTCTTC.

The V call is TRBV7-2, the J call TRBJ2-5; perhaps TRBD1 as D (6 bases). Trimming pared 4 bases from V and 4 bases from J, leaving 16 bases between. The CDR3 runs 15 residues. The germline gives CDR1 SGHTA, CDR2 FQGNSA. DNA of the CDR3: TGTGCCAGCAGCTCCCCTCAGGGGATCCGAGAGACCCAGTACTTC. Its protein product is CASSSPQGIRETQYF.

CDR3: CASSQLGLNTEAFF. The DNA for the CDR3 is TGCGCCAGCAGCCAACTGGGACTGAACACTGAAGCTTTCTTT. J is TRBJ1-1 and V is TRBV4-1; possibly TRBD1 for D (5 bases). V was shortened by 2 bases and J by 0 bases, with 7 bases between the two germline ends. CDR1 and CDR2 from the germline V gene are MGHRA and YSYEKL. The length of the CDR3 is 14 residues.

V usage is TRBV5-1 and J usage is TRBJ2-5; TRBD1 aligns across 9 bases. V lost 3 bases, J lost 5 bases, and 5 bases stayed unmatched. This CDR3 comprises 14 residues. Germline V gene data show CDR1 as SGHRS and CDR2 as YFSETQ. This chain's CDR3 is CASSSGTGWETQYF. The CDR3 DNA is TGCGCCAGCAGCTCAGGGACAGGGTGGGAGACCCAGTACTTC.

Regarding this clone: The junction does not match germline at one end; this may be a read error. V and J are TRBV9 and TRBJ2-3; 8 bases match TRBD2. The CDR3 sequence is 14 residues long. Germline V lookup: CDR1 SGDLS, CDR2 YYNGEE. The CDR3 loop reads CASSARTSTDTQYF. The CDR3 region has the DNA TGTGCCAGCAGCGCTAGGACTAGCACGGATACGCAGTATTTT.